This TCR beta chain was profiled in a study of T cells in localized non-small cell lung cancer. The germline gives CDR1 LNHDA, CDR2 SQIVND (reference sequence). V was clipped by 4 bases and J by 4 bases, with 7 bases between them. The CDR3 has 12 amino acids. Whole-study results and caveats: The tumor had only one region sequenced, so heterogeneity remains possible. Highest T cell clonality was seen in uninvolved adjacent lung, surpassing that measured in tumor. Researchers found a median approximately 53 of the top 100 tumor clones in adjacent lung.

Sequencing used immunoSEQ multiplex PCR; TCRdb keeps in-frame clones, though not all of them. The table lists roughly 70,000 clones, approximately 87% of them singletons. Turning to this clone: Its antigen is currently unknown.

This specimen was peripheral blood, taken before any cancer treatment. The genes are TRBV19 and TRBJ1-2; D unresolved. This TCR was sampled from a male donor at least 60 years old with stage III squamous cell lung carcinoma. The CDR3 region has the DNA TGTGCCAGTAGTAACGTCGCCTATGGCTACACCTTC. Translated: CASSNVAYGYTF.